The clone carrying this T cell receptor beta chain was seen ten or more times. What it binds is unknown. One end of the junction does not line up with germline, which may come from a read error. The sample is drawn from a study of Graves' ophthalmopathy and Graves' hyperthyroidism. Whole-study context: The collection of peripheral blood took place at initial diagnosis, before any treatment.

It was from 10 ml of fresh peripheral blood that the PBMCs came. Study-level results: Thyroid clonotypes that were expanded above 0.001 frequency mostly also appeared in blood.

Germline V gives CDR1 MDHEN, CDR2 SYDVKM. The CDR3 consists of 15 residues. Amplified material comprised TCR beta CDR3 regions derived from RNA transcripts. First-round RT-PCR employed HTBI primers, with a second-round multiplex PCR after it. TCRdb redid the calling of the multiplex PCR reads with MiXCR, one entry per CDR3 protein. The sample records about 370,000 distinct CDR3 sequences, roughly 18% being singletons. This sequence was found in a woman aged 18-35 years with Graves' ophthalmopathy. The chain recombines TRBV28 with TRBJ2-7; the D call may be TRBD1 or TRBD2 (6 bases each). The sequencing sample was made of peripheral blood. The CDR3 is CASSKLRGRLYEQHF. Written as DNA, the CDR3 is TGTGCCAGCAGTAAACTCCGGGGGCGCCTATACGAGCAGCACTTC.